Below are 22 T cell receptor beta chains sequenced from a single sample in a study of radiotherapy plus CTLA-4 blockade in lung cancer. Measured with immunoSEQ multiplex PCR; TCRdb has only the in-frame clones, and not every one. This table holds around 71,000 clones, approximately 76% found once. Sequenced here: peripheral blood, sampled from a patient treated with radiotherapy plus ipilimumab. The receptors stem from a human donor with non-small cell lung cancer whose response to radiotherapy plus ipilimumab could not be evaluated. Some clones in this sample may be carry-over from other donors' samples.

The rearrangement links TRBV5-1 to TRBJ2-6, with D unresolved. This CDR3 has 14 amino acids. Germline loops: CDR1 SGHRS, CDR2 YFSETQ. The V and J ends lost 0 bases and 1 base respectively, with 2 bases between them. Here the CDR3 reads CASSLASGANVLTF. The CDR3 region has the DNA TGCGCCAGCAGCTTGGCTTCTGGGGCCAACGTCCTGACTTTC.

The CDR3 DNA follows: TGCGCCAGCAGCCAAGATACCCAATCCGGGACAGGGATCAGGGGTGAAAAACTGTTTTTT. Translation gives CASSQDTQSGTGIRGEKLFF. The rearrangement links TRBV4-1 to TRBJ1-4, with TRBD1 matching over 9 bases. V gave up 0 bases and J gave up 7 bases; unmatched junction bases: 18. The CDR3 has 20 amino acids. CDR1 is MGHRA and CDR2 is YSYEKL in the germline V gene.

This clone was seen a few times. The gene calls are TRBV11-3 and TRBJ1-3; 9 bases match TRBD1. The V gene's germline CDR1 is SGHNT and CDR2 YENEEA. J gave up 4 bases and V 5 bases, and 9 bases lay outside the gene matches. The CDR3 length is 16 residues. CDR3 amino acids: CASSLRWTGDGNTIYF. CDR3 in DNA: TGTGCCAGCAGCCTACGTTGGACAGGGGACGGAAACACCATATATTTT.

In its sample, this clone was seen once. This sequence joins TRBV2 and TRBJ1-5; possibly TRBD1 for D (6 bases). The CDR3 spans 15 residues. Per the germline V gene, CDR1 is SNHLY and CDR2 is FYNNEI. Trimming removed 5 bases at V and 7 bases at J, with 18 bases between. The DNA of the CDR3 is TGTGCCAGCAGTCGAGGGGTTGGGGGCAGGCAGCCCCAGCATTTT. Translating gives CASSRGVGGRQPQHF. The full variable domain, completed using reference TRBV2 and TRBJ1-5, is EPEVTQTPSHQVTQMGQEVILRCVPISNHLYFYWYRQILGQKVEFLVSFYNNEISEKSEIFDDQFSVERPDGSNFTLKIRSTKLEDSAMYFCASSRGVGGRQPQHFGDGTRLSIL.

CDR3 loop: CSARTGSVAEAFF. DNA for the CDR3: TGCAGCGCAAGGACAGGGAGTGTCGCTGAAGCTTTCTTT. V is TRBV29-1 and J is TRBJ1-1; 8 nucleotides agree with TRBD1. The CDR3 runs to 13 residues. Germline CDR1 is SQVTM and CDR2 is ANQGSEA. Unmatched junction bases numbered 10, after V lost 7 bases and J lost 6 bases.

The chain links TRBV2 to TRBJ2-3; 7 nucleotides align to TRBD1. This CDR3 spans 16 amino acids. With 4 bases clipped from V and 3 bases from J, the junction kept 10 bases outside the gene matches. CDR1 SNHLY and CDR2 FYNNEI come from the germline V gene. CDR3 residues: CASSVEGAIRTDTQYF. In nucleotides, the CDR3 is TGTGCCAGCAGTGTCGAGGGGGCCATCCGGACAGATACGCAGTATTTT.

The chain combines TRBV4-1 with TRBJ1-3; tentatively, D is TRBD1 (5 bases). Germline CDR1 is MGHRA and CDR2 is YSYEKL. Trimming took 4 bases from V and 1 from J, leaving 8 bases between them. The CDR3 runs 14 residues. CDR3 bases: TGCGCCAGCAGCCGCGGGGGGTCTGGAAACACCATATATTTT. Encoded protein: CASSRGGSGNTIYF.

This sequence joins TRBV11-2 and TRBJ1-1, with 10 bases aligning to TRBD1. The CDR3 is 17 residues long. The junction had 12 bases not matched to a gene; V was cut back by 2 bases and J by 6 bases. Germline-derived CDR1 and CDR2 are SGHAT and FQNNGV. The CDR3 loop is CASSLSAVRDRGAEAFF. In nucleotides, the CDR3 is TGTGCCAGCAGCTTAAGTGCAGTAAGGGACAGGGGAGCTGAAGCTTTCTTT. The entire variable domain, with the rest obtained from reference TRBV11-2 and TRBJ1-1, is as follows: EAGVAQSPRYKIIEKRQSVAFWCNPISGHATLYWYQQILGQGPKLLIQFQNNGVVDDSQLPKDRFSAERLKGVDSTLKIQPAKLEDSAVYLCASSLSAVRDRGAEAFFGQGTRLTVV.

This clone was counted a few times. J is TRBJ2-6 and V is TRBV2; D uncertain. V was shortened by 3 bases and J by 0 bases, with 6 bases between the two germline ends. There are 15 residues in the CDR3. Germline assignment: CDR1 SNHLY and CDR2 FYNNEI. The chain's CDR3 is CASSDRSSGANVLTF. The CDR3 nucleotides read TGTGCCAGCAGTGACAGGTCCTCTGGGGCCAACGTCCTGACTTTC. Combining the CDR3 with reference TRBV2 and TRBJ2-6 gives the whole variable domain EPEVTQTPSHQVTQMGQEVILRCVPISNHLYFYWYRQILGQKVEFLVSFYNNEISEKSEIFDDQFSVERPDGSNFTLKIRSTKLEDSAMYFCASSDRSSGANVLTFGAGSRLTVL.

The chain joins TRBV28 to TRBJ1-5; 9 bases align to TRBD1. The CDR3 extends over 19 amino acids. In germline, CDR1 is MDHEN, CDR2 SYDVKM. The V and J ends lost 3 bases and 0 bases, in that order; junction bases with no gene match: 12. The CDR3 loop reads CASSLLIGTGPYSNQPQHF. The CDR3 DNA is TGTGCCAGCAGTTTGCTTATAGGGACAGGGCCTTATAGCAATCAGCCCCAGCATTTT.

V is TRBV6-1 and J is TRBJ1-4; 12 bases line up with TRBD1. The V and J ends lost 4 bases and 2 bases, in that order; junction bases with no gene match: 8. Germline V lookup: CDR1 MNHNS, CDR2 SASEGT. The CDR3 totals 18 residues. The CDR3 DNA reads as TGTGCCAGCAGTGGGGACAGGGGGCCTGGGGTGACTAATGAAAAACTGTTTTTT. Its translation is CASSGDRGPGVTNEKLFF.

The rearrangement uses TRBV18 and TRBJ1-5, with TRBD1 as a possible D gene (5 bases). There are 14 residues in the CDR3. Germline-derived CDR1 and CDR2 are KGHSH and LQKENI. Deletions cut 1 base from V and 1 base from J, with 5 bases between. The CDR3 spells CASSPQGSNQPQHF. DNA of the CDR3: TGTGCCAGCTCACCACAGGGGAGCAATCAGCCCCAGCATTTT.

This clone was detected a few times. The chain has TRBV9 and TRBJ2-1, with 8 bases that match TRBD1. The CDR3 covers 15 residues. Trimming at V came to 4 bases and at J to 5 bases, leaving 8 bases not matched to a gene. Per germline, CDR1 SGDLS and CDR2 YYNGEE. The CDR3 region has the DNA TGTGCCAGCAGCCTGGCAGGGGGCGCGGACAATGAGCAGTTCTTC. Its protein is CASSLAGGADNEQFF.

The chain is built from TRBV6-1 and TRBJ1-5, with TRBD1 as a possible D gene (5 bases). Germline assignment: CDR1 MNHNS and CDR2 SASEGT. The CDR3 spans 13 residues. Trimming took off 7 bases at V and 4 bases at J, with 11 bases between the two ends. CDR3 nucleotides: TGTGCCAGCACCCGACAGCTAAATCAGCCCCAGCATTTT. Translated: CASTRQLNQPQHF.

CDR3 sequence: CASSYATGGYEQYF. In nucleotides, the CDR3 is TGTGCCAGCAGTTACGCGACAGGGGGCTACGAGCAGTACTTC. The chain has TRBV6-5 and TRBJ2-5, with 9 bases identical to TRBD1. The assigned J gene may be wrong: the sequence end matches TRBJ2-7 better. The CDR3 consists of 14 residues. CDR1 MNHEY and CDR2 SVGAGI come from the germline V gene.

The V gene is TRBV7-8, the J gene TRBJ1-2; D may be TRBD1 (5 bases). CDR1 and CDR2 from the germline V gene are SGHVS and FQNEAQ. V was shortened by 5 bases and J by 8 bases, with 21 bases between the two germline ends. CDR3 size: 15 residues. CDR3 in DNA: TGTGCCAGCAGCCTCCAAGGATCGGGGGGAGTGGGCTACACCTTC. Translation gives CASSLQGSGGVGYTF.

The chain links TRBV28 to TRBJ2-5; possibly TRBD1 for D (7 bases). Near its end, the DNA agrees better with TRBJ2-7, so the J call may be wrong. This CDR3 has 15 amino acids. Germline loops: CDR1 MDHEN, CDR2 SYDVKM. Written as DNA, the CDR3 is TGTGCCAGCAGTTCCGGAGGGGACAGATCCTACGAGCAGTACTTC. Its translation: CASSSGGDRSYEQYF.

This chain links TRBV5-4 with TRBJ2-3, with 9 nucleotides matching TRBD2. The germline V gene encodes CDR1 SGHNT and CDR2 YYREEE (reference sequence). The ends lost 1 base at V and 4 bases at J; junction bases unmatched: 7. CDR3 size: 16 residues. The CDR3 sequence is CASSLPPAGGADTQYF. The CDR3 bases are TGTGCCAGCAGCTTGCCCCCAGCGGGGGGTGCAGATACGCAGTATTTT.

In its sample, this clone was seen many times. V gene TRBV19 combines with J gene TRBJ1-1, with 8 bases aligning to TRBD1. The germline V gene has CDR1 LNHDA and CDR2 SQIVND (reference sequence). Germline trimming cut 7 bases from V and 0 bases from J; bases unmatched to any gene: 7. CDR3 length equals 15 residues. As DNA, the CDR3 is TGTGCCAGTATGGGACAGGTTATTTTGAACACTGAAGCTTTCTTT. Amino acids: CASMGQVILNTEAFF.

The CDR3: CASSPPSQNYGYTF. CDR3 nucleotides: TGTGCCAGCTCACCACCCTCCCAGAACTATGGCTACACCTTC. The chain joins TRBV18 to TRBJ1-2; D call uncertain. V gave up 0 bases and J gave up 2 bases, with 7 bases separating them. The germline V gene encodes CDR1 KGHSH and CDR2 LQKENI. The CDR3 consists of 14 residues.

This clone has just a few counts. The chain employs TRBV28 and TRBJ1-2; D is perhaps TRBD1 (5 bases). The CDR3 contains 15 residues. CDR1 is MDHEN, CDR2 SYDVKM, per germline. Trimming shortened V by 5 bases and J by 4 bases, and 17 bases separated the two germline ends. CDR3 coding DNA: TGTGCCAGCAGTGGGACTGCAGAGATTGTCTATGGCTACACCTTC. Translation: CASSGTAEIVYGYTF.

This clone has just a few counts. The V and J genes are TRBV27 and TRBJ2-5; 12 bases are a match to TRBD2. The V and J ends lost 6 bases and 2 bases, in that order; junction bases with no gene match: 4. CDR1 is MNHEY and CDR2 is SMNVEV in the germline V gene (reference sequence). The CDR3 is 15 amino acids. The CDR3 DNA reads TGTGCCAGCAGCGTTACTAGCGGGAGGCAAGAGACCCAGTACTTC. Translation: CASSVTSGRQETQYF.